This entry lists 20 T cell receptor beta chains sequenced from one sample in a study of blood T cell repertoires in COVID-19. Here immunoSEQ multiplex PCR was the method, and the copy in TCRdb shows in-frame clones only, minus some. Of about 150,000 clones detected, approximately 90% appear once; the ten largest clones hold less than 6.5%. Sequencing was carried out using peripheral blood. The receptors were sampled from a human donor in a cohort sampled during active COVID-19.

This chain connects TRBV19 to TRBJ1-1; D not resolved. There are 14 residues in the CDR3. CDR1 and CDR2 (germline): LNHDA, SQIVND (reference sequence). Trimming cost V 7 bases and J 6 bases, with 18 bases left between them. CDR3 amino acids: CASTYQWSSAEAFF. DNA for the CDR3: TGTGCCAGTACCTATCAATGGAGCTCGGCTGAAGCTTTCTTT. The whole variable domain, filled in from reference TRBV19 and TRBJ1-1, reads DGGITQSPKYLFRKEGQNVTLSCEQNLNHDAMYWYRQDPGQGLRLIYYSQIVNDFQKGDIAEGYSVSREKKESFPLTVTSAQKNPTAFYLCASTYQWSSAEAFFGQGTRLTVV.

The chain uses TRBV30 and TRBJ1-2; D is ambiguous. Trimming left V 5 bases short and J 2 bases short, with 12 bases between. Germline CDR1 GTSNPN, CDR2 SVGIG (reference sequence). This CDR3 region has 13 residues. The DNA of the CDR3 is TGTGCCTGGTCAAACAGTCCCAACTATGGCTACACCTTC. This codes for CAWSNSPNYGYTF.

The chain recombines TRBV4-1 with TRBJ2-1, with TRBD2 identical over 7 bases. Unmatched junction bases numbered 2, after V lost 2 bases and J lost 1 base. The length of the CDR3 is 15 residues. CDR1 is MGHRA, CDR2 YSYEKL, per germline. The CDR3 DNA sequence: TGCGCCAGCAGCCAACCCGGGGGGTCCTACAATGAGCAGTTCTTC. Encoded protein: CASSQPGGSYNEQFF.

The V and J genes are TRBV3-1 (or the pseudogene TRBV3-2) and TRBJ2-3; a weak D match, TRBD2 (5 bases). Germline CDR1 is LGHDT and CDR2 is YNNKEL (reference sequence). The CDR3 totals 18 residues. The V end lost 0 bases, the J end lost 0 bases, and 16 bases lay between the germline ends. The CDR3 spells CASSQDHAGSQSTDTQYF. CDR3 DNA sequence: TGTGCCAGCAGCCAAGATCACGCGGGTTCTCAGAGCACAGATACGCAGTATTTT.

The chain recombines TRBV5-1 with TRBJ1-4; 8 bases fit TRBD1. This CDR3 is 17 amino acids long. V lost 6 bases and J lost 1; bases outside the gene matches: 11. Germline values: CDR1 SGHRS, CDR2 YFSETQ. The CDR3 DNA reads TGCGCCAGCACTCGGACAGGGCTGGCCCGAACTAATGAAAAACTGTTTTTT. Protein product: CASTRTGLARTNEKLFF.

V is TRBV18 and J is TRBJ2-7; D is possibly TRBD2 (6 bases). Trimming removed 3 bases at V and 2 bases at J, with 11 bases between. This CDR3 is built from 14 residues. Germline loops: CDR1 KGHSH, CDR2 LQKENI. CDR3 sequence (DNA): TGTGCCAGCTCACCGCCGGGACTGCCCTACGAGCAGTACTTC. Translating gives CASSPPGLPYEQYF.

This sequence joins TRBV18 and TRBJ2-6; TRBD2 might be the D (5 bases). The V gene's germline CDR1 is KGHSH and CDR2 LQKENI. This CDR3 is built from 19 residues. Trimming left V 3 bases short and J 0 bases short, with 18 bases between. The CDR3 bases are TGTGCCAGCTCACCGTCCATGGTTGCGGGTAGCTCTGGGGCCAACGTCCTGACTTTC. Translated, it gives CASSPSMVAGSSGANVLTF.

The genes are TRBV6-2 or TRBV6-3 and TRBJ2-7; D might be TRBD2 (6 bases). The V gene lost 2 bases and the J gene lost 2 bases, with 10 bases spanning the gap. The CDR3 sequence is 14 residues long. Germline V gives CDR1 MNHEY, CDR2 SVGEGT. Here the CDR3 reads CASSYAGWAYEQYF. DNA of the CDR3: TGTGCCAGCAGTTACGCGGGGTGGGCCTACGAGCAGTACTTC.

The rearrangement uses TRBV10-3 and TRBJ2-3, with 9 bases lining up with TRBD2. The V segment lost 3 bases and the J segment 6 bases; nucleotides outside the gene matches: 4. The germline V gene encodes CDR1 ENHRY and CDR2 SYGVKD. This CDR3 has 14 amino acids. CDR3: CAISEGREGDTQYF. CDR3 DNA: TGTGCCATCAGTGAAGGGCGGGAGGGGGATACGCAGTATTTT.

This rearrangement joins TRBV2 to TRBJ1-2; TRBD1 matches at 10 bases. Unmatched junction bases numbered 11, after V lost 6 bases and J lost 7 bases. Germline CDR1 SNHLY, CDR2 FYNNEI. The CDR3 has 15 amino acids. This chain's CDR3 is CASRPGTGAARGYTF. The CDR3 DNA sequence: TGTGCCAGCAGACCAGGGACAGGGGCGGCTCGTGGCTACACCTTC.

Only a few counts were recorded for this clone. The rearrangement uses TRBV9 and TRBJ2-7; possibly TRBD2 for D (5 bases). The CDR3 extends over 14 amino acids. CDR1 SGDLS and CDR2 YYNGEE come from the germline V gene. The germline V and J ends were trimmed by 0 bases and 2 bases, with 9 bases remaining between them. As DNA, the CDR3 is TGTGCCAGCAGCGTAGAAATGAGGGCCTACGAGCAGTACTTC. This codes for CASSVEMRAYEQYF. Variable domain in full (rest from reference TRBV9 and TRBJ2-7): DSGVTQTPKHLITATGQRVTLRCSPRSGDLSVYWYQQSLDQGLQFLIQYYNGEERAKGNILERFSAQQFPDLHSELNLSSLELGDSALYFCASSVEMRAYEQYFGPGTRLTVT.

The rearrangement uses TRBV6-5 and TRBJ1-2; a possible D gene is TRBD1 (6 bases). Trimming took off 5 bases at V and 2 bases at J, with 15 bases between the two ends. Germline V gives CDR1 MNHEY, CDR2 SVGAGI. This CDR3 has 15 amino acids. The CDR3 DNA is TGTGCCAGCAGTACCTCCGGGACACGAAACTATGGCTACACCTTC. Its protein is CASSTSGTRNYGYTF.

The V gene is TRBV6-2 or TRBV6-3, the J gene TRBJ2-7; 8 bases are a match to TRBD2. CDR1 and CDR2 from the germline V gene are MNHEY and SVGEGT. The CDR3 has 15 amino acids. V trimming: 2 bases; J trimming: 5 bases; junction bases outside the gene matches: 8. CDR3 in amino acids: CASSYDSGTQHEQYF. The CDR3 DNA follows: TGTGCCAGCAGTTACGATAGCGGGACCCAACACGAGCAGTACTTC.

The rearrangement uses TRBV14 and TRBJ1-1; D ambiguous. Trimming took off 2 bases at V and 1 base at J, with 11 bases between the two ends. The CDR3 totals 15 residues. The germline V gene has CDR1 SGHDN and CDR2 FVKESK. The CDR3 here is CASSQTHTPNTEAFF. The CDR3 DNA is TGTGCCAGCAGCCAAACGCATACTCCGAACACTGAAGCTTTCTTT.

This chain links TRBV9 with TRBJ1-5; D is unclear. The germline V gene encodes CDR1 SGDLS and CDR2 YYNGEE. There are 15 residues in the CDR3. V was trimmed by 0 bases and J by 0 bases, leaving 7 bases between them. Here the CDR3 reads CASSVGADSNQPQHF. CDR3 sequence (DNA): TGTGCCAGCAGCGTAGGGGCCGATAGCAATCAGCCCCAGCATTTT.

This chain links TRBV18 with TRBJ1-5, with D uncertain. The germline gives CDR1 KGHSH, CDR2 LQKENI. The CDR3 is made up of 13 amino acids. The V end was cut by 2 bases, the J end by 0 bases, with 2 bases between. Written as DNA, the CDR3 is TGTGCCAGCTCACCATATAGCAATCAGCCCCAGCATTTT. Translated: CASSPYSNQPQHF. Together with reference TRBV18 and TRBJ1-5, the CDR3 gives the full variable domain: NAGVMQNPRHLVRRRGQEARLRCSPMKGHSHVYWYRQLPEEGLKFMVYLQKENIIDESGMPKERFSAEFPKEGPSILRIQQVVRGDSAAYFCASSPYSNQPQHFGDGTRLSIL.

The chain recombines TRBV10-3 with TRBJ1-1, with D possibly matching TRBD1 (6 bases). The V and J ends lost 8 bases and 0 bases respectively, with 16 bases between them. Germline V gives CDR1 ENHRY, CDR2 SYGVKD. The CDR3 sequence is 15 residues long. CDR3 region: CAISTGLGLNTEAFF. In nucleotides, the CDR3 is TGTGCCATCTCCACAGGGTTGGGGTTGAACACTGAAGCTTTCTTT.

The gene calls are TRBV28 and TRBJ2-7; 7 nucleotides match TRBD1. The CDR3 spans 14 residues. V was clipped by 7 bases and J by 0 bases; unmatched bases: 6. The germline CDR1 and CDR2 sequences are MDHEN and SYDVKM. CDR3 region: CASIAAGGSYEQYF. CDR3 in DNA: TGTGCCAGCATTGCGGCAGGGGGCTCCTACGAGCAGTACTTC.

V is TRBV5-5 and J is TRBJ2-3, with TRBD1 matching 7 bases. V shed 4 bases, J shed 3 bases, and the junction held 11 bases outside the gene matches. The CDR3 spans 16 residues. Germline values: CDR1 SGHKS, CDR2 YYEKEE (reference sequence). The CDR3 region is CASSRMPGQPTDTQYF. CDR3 DNA: TGTGCCAGCAGCCGGATGCCGGGACAGCCTACAGATACGCAGTATTTT. The variable domain in full, with the rest retrieved from reference TRBV5-5 and TRBJ2-3, is DAGVTQSPTHLIKTRGQQVTLRCSPISGHKSVSWYQQVLGQGPQFIFQYYEKEERGRGNFPDRFSARQFPNYSSELNVNALLLGDSALYLCASSRMPGQPTDTQYFGPGTRLTVL.

The V and J genes are TRBV19 and TRBJ1-2; 9 bases are a match to TRBD1. CDR3 length equals 15 residues. CDR1 and CDR2 (germline): LNHDA, SQIVND (reference sequence). The J segment lost 4 bases and the V segment lost 3 bases, leaving 6 bases of the junction unmatched. The CDR3 here is CASSIYQTGGYGYTF. CDR3 in DNA: TGTGCCAGTAGTATTTATCAGACAGGGGGCTATGGCTACACCTTC.